The rows below give T cell receptor beta chains drawn from one sample of a study of blood T cell repertoires in COVID-19. Here immunoSEQ multiplex PCR was the method, and the copy in TCRdb shows in-frame clones only, minus some. The sample gives around 280,000 clones, around 87% of which show up once; 1.3% is in the top ten. Material: peripheral blood. Receptor source: a man in his 70s with acute or convalescent COVID-19. Both conserved end residues are part of each CDR3. A D gene is named only where the DNA matches it firmly. Rows may omit the clone size; those that give it use once, few, many or a size class.

clone_size: NA; v_call: TRBV19; d_call: TRBD1; j_call: TRBJ1-2; cdr3_aa: CASSLQGGQGAPGYGYTF; cdr3_nt: TGTGCCAGTAGTCTACAGGGAGGGCAGGGGGCCCCTGGTTATGGCTACACCTTC
clone_size: NA; v_call: TRBV12-3/TRBV12-4; d_call: NA; j_call: TRBJ1-2; cdr3_aa: CASRPDGNYGYTF; cdr3_nt: TGTGCCAGCAGACCTGACGGGAACTATGGCTACACCTTC
clone_size: once; v_call: TRBV3-1/TRBV3-2; d_call: NA; j_call: TRBJ1-1; cdr3_aa: CASSQGLEGTEAFF; cdr3_nt: TGTGCCAGCAGCCAGGGACTAGAGGGAACTGAAGCTTTCTTT
clone_size: NA; v_call: TRBV19; d_call: NA; j_call: TRBJ2-1; cdr3_aa: CASSIASVGAGIYNEQFF; cdr3_nt: TGTGCCAGTAGTATAGCGAGCGTAGGGGCGGGAATTTACAATGAGCAGTTCTTC
clone_size: NA; v_call: TRBV29-1; d_call: TRBD2; j_call: TRBJ2-5; cdr3_aa: CLQEAGGKETQYF; cdr3_nt: TGCCTTCAAGAGGCGGGGGGCAAAGAGACCCAGTACTTC
clone_size: NA; v_call: TRBV5-1; d_call: TRBD2; j_call: TRBJ2-1; cdr3_aa: CASSFKREGDNEQFF; cdr3_nt: TGCGCCAGCAGCTTCAAGCGGGAAGGGGACAATGAGCAGTTCTTC
clone_size: NA; v_call: TRBV7-9; d_call: TRBD2; j_call: TRBJ2-3; cdr3_aa: CASSSLGGVWDTQYF; cdr3_nt: TGTGCCAGCAGCTCGCTGGGGGGGGTCTGGGATACGCAGTATTTT
clone_size: NA; v_call: TRBV7-2; d_call: TRBD2; j_call: TRBJ2-1; cdr3_aa: CASSYMTSGSQFF; cdr3_nt: TGTGCCAGCAGTTATATGACTAGCGGGAGCCAGTTCTTC
clone_size: few; v_call: TRBV3-1/TRBV3-2; d_call: NA; j_call: TRBJ1-6; cdr3_aa: CASSRGHYNSPLHF; cdr3_nt: TGTGCCAGCAGCCGGGGACATTATAATTCACCCCTCCACTTT
clone_size: NA; v_call: TRBV7-2; d_call: NA; j_call: TRBJ1-4; cdr3_aa: CASSLSGTPEEKLFF; cdr3_nt: TGTGCCAGCAGCTTATCCGGGACACCCGAGGAAAAACTGTTTTTT
clone_size: NA; v_call: TRBV6-4; d_call: TRBD1; j_call: TRBJ1-2; cdr3_aa: CASSDQGAGSYTF; cdr3_nt: TGTGCCAGCAGTGATCAGGGGGCGGGTTCCTACACCTTC
clone_size: once; v_call: TRBV7-9; d_call: NA; j_call: TRBJ1-4; cdr3_aa: CASSRQVLTNEKLFF; cdr3_nt: TGTGCCAGCAGCCGACAGGTGCTAACTAATGAAAAACTGTTTTTT
clone_size: once; v_call: TRBV6-5; d_call: NA; j_call: TRBJ1-3; cdr3_aa: CASTDSYSGNTIYF; cdr3_nt: TGTGCCAGCACCGACAGTTACTCTGGAAACACCATATATTTT
clone_size: NA; v_call: TRBV29-1; d_call: TRBD1; j_call: TRBJ1-5; cdr3_aa: CSVATGTGYQPQHF; cdr3_nt: TGCAGCGTCGCCACCGGGACAGGGTACCAGCCCCAGCATTTT
clone_size: NA; v_call: TRBV3-1/TRBV3-2; d_call: TRBD1; j_call: TRBJ1-4; cdr3_aa: CASSQVQGRKLFF; cdr3_nt: TGTGCCAGCAGCCAAGTACAGGGGCGAAAACTGTTTTTT
clone_size: NA; v_call: TRBV7-9; d_call: TRBD1; j_call: TRBJ2-1; cdr3_aa: CASSAGQVSNEQFF; cdr3_nt: TGTGCCAGCAGCGCCGGACAGGTTAGCAATGAGCAGTTCTTC
clone_size: NA; v_call: TRBV6-2/TRBV6-3; d_call: TRBD1; j_call: TRBJ2-7; cdr3_aa: CASSYSIGQGSYEQYF; cdr3_nt: TGTGCCAGCAGTTACTCGATAGGACAGGGTTCTTACGAGCAGTACTTC
clone_size: NA; v_call: TRBV7-2; d_call: TRBD2; j_call: TRBJ2-5; cdr3_aa: CASSLGGGGSQETQYF; cdr3_nt: TGTGCCAGCAGCTTAGGCGGCGGGGGGTCTCAAGAGACCCAGTACTTC
clone_size: NA; v_call: TRBV3-1/TRBV3-2; d_call: NA; j_call: TRBJ1-1; cdr3_aa: CASSQEGDKNTEAFF; cdr3_nt: TGTGCCAGCAGCCAAGAGGGGGACAAGAACACTGAAGCTTTCTTT
clone_size: NA; v_call: TRBV6-5; d_call: TRBD1; j_call: TRBJ1-3; cdr3_aa: CASSATGGSGNTIYF; cdr3_nt: TGTGCCAGCAGCGCAACAGGGGGATCTGGAAACACCATATATTTT
clone_size: few; v_call: TRBV24-1; d_call: TRBD1; j_call: TRBJ2-7; cdr3_aa: CATSEPDRDHSYEQYF; cdr3_nt: TGTGCCACCAGTGAACCGGACAGGGACCACTCCTACGAGCAGTACTTC
clone_size: NA; v_call: TRBV21-1; d_call: NA; j_call: TRBJ1-5; cdr3_aa: CASSQGAGRSLFSNQPQHF; cdr3_nt: TGTGCCAGCAGCCAAGGGGCAGGGAGGTCCCTTTTTAGCAATCAGCCCCAGCATTTT